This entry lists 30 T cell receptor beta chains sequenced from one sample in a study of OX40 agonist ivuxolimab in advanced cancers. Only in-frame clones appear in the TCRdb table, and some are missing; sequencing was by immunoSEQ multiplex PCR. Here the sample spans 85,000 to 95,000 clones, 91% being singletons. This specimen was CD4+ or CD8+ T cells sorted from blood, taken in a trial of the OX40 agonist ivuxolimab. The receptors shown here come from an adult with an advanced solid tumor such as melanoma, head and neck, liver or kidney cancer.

The CDR3 coding sequence is TGCGCCAGCAGCTTAACAGCTACCAACACTGAAGCTTTCTTT. Protein: CASSLTATNTEAFF. The chain is built from TRBV5-1 and TRBJ1-1, with D uncertain. There are 14 residues in the CDR3. The germline V and J ends were trimmed by 2 bases and 2 bases, with 10 bases remaining between them. The germline gives CDR1 SGHRS, CDR2 YFSETQ.

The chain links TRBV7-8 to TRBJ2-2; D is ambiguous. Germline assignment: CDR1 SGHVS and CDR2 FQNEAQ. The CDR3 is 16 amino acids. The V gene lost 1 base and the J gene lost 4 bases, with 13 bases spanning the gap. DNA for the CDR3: TGTGCCAGCAGCTTAGAAGCTAGGTCGGTCACCGGGGAGCTGTTTTTT. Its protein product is CASSLEARSVTGELFF.

The DNA of the CDR3 is TGTGCCAGCAGTTTATTGGGACAGGGGGCGAAGACTGAAGCTTTCTTT. Its translation is CASSLLGQGAKTEAFF. The rearrangement links TRBV2 to TRBJ1-1; 12 nucleotides match TRBD1. Per the germline V gene, CDR1 is SNHLY and CDR2 is FYNNEI. The ends lost 5 bases at V and 5 bases at J; junction bases unmatched: 9. CDR3 length equals 16 residues.

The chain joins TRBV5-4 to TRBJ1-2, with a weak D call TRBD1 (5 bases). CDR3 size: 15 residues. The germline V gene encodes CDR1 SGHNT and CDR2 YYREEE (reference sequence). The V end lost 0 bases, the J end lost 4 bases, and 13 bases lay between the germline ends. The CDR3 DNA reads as TGTGCCAGCAGCTTGGATGCGGGGGTCGGCTATGGCTACACCTTC. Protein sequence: CASSLDAGVGYGYTF. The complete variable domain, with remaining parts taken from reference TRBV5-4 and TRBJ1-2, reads ETGVTQSPTHLIKTRGQQVTLRCSSQSGHNTVSWYQQALGQGPQFIFQYYREEENGRGNFPPRFSGLQFPNYSSELNVNALELDDSALYLCASSLDAGVGYGYTFGSGTRLTVV.

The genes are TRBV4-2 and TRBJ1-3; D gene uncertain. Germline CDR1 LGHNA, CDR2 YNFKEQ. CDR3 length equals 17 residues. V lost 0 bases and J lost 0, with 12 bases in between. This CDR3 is CASSQDKASYSGNTIYF. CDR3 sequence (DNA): TGTGCCAGCAGCCAAGATAAAGCCAGTTACTCTGGAAACACCATATATTTT.

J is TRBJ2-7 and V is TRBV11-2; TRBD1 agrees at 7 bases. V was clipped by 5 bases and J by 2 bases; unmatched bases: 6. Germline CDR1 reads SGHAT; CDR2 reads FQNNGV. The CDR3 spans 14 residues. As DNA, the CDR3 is TGTGCCAGCAGCCGAGGACAGGTAGCCTACGAGCAGTACTTC. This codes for CASSRGQVAYEQYF.

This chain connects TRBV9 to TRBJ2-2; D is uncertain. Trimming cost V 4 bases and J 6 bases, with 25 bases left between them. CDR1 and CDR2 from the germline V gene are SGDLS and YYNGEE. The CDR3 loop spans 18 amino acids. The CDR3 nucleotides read TGTGCCAGCAGCTTTCTCCCCTCGGCGGATACGCGGTCCGGGGAGCTGTTTTTT. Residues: CASSFLPSADTRSGELFF. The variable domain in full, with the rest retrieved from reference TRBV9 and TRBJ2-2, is DSGVTQTPKHLITATGQRVTLRCSPRSGDLSVYWYQQSLDQGLQFLIQYYNGEERAKGNILERFSAQQFPDLHSELNLSSLELGDSALYFCASSFLPSADTRSGELFFGEGSRLTVL.

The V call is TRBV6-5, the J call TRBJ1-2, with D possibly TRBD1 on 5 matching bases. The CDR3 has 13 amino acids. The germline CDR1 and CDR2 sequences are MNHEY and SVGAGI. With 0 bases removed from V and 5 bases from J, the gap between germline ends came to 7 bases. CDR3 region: CASSYSGLYGYTF. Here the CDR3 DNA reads TGTGCCAGCAGTTACTCGGGACTGTATGGCTACACCTTC.

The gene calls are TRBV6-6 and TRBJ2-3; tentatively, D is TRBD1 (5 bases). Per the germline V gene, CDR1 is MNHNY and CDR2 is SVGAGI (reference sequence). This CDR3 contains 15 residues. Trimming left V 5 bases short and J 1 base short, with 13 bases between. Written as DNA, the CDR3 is TGTGCCAGCAGTCCATATGGGGCAGGCACAGATACGCAGTATTTT. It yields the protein CASSPYGAGTDTQYF.

In DNA, the CDR3 is TGTGCCATCAGGGGACAGGGGAGCTATGGCTACACCTTC. Translation gives CAIRGQGSYGYTF. The chain combines TRBV10-3 with TRBJ1-2, with 10 nucleotides matching TRBD1. With 6 bases clipped from V and 4 bases from J, the junction kept 2 bases outside the gene matches. The CDR3 runs to 13 residues. Germline-derived CDR1 and CDR2 are ENHRY and SYGVKD.

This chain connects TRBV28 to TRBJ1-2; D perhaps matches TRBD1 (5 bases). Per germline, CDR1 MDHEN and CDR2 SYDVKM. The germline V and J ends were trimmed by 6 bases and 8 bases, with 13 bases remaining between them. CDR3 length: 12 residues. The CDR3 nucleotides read TGTGCCAGCAGCACACCGACAGACGGCTACACCTTC. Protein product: CASSTPTDGYTF.

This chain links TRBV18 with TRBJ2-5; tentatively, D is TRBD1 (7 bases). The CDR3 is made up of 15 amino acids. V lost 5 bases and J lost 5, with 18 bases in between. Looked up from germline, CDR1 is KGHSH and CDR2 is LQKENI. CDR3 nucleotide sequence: TGTGCCAGCTCAGATAGCGGAGGGGGCCTCGAGACCCAGTACTTC. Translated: CASSDSGGGLETQYF.

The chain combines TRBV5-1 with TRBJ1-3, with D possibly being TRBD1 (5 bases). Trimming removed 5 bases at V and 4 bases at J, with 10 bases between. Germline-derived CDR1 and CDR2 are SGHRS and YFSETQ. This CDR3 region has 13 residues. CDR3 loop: CASRGERGNTIYF. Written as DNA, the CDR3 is TGCGCCAGCAGAGGGGAAAGAGGAAACACCATATATTTT.

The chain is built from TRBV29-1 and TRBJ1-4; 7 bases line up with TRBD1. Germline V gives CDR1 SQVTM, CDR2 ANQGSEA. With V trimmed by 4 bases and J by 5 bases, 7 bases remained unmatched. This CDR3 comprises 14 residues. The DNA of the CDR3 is TGCAGCGTTGCGCGACAGGGCCCCAATGAAAAACTGTTTTTT. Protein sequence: CSVARQGPNEKLFF.

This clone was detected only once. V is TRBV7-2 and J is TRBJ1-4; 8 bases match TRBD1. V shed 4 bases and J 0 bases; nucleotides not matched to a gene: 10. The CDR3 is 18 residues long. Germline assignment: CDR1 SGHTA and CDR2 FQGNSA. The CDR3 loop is CASSSRQGLTATNEKLFF. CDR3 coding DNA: TGTGCCAGCAGCTCGAGACAGGGGTTGACTGCAACTAATGAAAAACTGTTTTTT.

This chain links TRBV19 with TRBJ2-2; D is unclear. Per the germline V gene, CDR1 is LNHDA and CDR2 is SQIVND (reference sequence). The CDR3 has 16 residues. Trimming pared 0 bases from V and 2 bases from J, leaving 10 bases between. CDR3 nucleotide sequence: TGTGCCAGTAGTATAGACGCTACATCTAACACCGGGGAGCTGTTTTTT. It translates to CASSIDATSNTGELFF. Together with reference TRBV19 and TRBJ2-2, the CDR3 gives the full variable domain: DGGITQSPKYLFRKEGQNVTLSCEQNLNHDAMYWYRQDPGQGLRLIYYSQIVNDFQKGDIAEGYSVSREKKESFPLTVTSAQKNPTAFYLCASSIDATSNTGELFFGEGSRLTVL.

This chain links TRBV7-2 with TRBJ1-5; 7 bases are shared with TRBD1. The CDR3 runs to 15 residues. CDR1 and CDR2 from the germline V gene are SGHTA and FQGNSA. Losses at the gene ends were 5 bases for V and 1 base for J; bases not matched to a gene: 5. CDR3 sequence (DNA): TGTGCCAGCAGCCAGGGGGGAATCAGCAATCAGCCCCAGCATTTT. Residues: CASSQGGISNQPQHF.

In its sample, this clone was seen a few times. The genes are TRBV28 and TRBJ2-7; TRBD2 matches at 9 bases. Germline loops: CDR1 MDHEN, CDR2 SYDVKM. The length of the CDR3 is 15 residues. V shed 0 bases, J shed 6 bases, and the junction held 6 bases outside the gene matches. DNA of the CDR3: TGTGCCAGCAGTTTATGGGGCGGGAGGGACCCCGAGCAGTACTTC. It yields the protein CASSLWGGRDPEQYF.

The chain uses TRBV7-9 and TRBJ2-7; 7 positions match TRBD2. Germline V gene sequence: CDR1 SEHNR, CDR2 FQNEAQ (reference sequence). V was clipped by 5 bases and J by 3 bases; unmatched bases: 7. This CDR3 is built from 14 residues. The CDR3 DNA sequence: TGTGCCAGCAGCATCCCGGGACTAATCTACGAGCAGTACTTC. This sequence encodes CASSIPGLIYEQYF.

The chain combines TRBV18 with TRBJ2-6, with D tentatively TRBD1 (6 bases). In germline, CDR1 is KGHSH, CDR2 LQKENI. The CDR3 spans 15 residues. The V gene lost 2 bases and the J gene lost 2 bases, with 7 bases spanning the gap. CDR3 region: CASSPGGTGANVLTF. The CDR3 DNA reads TGTGCCAGCTCACCAGGGGGCACTGGGGCCAACGTCCTGACTTTC.

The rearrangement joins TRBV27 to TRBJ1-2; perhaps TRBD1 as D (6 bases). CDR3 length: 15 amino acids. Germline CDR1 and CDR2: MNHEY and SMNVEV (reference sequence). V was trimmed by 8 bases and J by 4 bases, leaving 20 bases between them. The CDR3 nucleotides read TGTGCCAGCTCATTAAGGGAGGGGGGGATCTATGGCTACACCTTC. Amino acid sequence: CASSLREGGIYGYTF.

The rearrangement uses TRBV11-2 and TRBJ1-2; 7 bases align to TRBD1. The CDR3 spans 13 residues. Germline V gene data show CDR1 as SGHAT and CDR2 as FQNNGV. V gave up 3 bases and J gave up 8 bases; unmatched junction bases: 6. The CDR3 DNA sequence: TGTGCCAGCAGCTTTACAGGGGAAGGCGGCTACACCTTC. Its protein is CASSFTGEGGYTF.

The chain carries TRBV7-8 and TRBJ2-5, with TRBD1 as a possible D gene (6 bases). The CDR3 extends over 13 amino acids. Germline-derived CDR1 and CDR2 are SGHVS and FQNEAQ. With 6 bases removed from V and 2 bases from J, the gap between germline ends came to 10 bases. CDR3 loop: CASSRDIQETQYF. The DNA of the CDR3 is TGTGCCAGCAGTCGGGACATACAAGAGACCCAGTACTTC. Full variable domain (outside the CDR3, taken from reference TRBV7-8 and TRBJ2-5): GAGVSQSPRYKVAKRGQDVALRCDPISGHVSLFWYQQALGQGPEFLTYFQNEAQLDKSGLPSDRFFAERPEGSVSTLKIQRTQQEDSAVYLCASSRDIQETQYFGPGTRLLVL.

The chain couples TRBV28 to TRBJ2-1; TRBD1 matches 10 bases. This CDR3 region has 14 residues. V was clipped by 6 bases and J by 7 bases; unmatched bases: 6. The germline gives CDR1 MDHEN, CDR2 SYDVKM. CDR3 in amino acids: CASRPGQGRNEQFF. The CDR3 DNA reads TGTGCCAGCAGACCGGGACAGGGGAGGAATGAGCAGTTCTTC.

CDR3 in amino acids: CASRHRDTGTETQYF. Written as DNA, the CDR3 is TGTGCCAGCAGACATAGAGATACAGGGACGGAGACCCAGTACTTC. V gene TRBV6-6 combines with J gene TRBJ2-5; TRBD1 is a possible D gene (6 bases). CDR1 and CDR2 from the germline V gene are MNHNY and SVGAGI (reference sequence). Between the trimmed V and J ends, which lost 6 bases and 5 bases, there was a span of 19 bases. The CDR3 runs 15 residues.

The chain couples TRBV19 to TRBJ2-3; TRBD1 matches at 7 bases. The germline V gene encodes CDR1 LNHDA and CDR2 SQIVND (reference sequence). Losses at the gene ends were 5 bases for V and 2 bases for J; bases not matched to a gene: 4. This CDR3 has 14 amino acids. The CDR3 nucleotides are TGTGCCAGTAGTTTGGGACAGTTCACAGATACGCAGTATTTT. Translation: CASSLGQFTDTQYF. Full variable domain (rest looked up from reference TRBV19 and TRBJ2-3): DGGITQSPKYLFRKEGQNVTLSCEQNLNHDAMYWYRQDPGQGLRLIYYSQIVNDFQKGDIAEGYSVSREKKESFPLTVTSAQKNPTAFYLCASSLGQFTDTQYFGPGTRLTVL.

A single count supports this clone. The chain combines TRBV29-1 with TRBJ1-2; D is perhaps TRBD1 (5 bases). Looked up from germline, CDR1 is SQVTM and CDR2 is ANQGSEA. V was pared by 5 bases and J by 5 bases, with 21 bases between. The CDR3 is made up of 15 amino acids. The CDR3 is CSVPVSGQLQYGYTF. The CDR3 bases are TGCAGCGTTCCTGTGTCAGGGCAACTACAGTATGGCTACACCTTC.

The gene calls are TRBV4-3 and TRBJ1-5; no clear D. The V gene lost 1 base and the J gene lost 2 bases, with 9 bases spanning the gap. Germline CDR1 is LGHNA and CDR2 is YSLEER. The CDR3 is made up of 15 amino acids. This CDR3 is CASSQVPGGNQPQHF. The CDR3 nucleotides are TGCGCCAGCAGCCAAGTTCCGGGTGGCAATCAGCCCCAGCATTTT.

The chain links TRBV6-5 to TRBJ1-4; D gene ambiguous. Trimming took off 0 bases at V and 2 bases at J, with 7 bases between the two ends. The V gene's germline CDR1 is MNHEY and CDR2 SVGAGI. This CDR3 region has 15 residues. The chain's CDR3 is CASSYSGLTNEKLFF. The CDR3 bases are TGTGCCAGCAGTTACTCGGGTCTGACTAATGAAAAACTGTTTTTT.

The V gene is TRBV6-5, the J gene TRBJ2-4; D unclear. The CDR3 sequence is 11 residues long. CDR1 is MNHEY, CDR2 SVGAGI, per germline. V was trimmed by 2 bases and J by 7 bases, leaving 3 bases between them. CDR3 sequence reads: CASSYENIQYF. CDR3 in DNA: TGTGCCAGCAGTTACGAGAACATTCAGTACTTC.